This passage covers 5 T cell receptor beta chains from one sample sequenced in a study of PD-1 blockade in mismatch repair-deficient tumors. Repertoires were generated with immunoSEQ multiplex PCR, while TCRdb's copy carries only in-frame clones and drops some. There are more than 40,000 clones in the sample; about 85% occur only once, and about 8.1% lies in the top ten. The specimen was peripheral blood, collected roughly 21 weeks after starting pembrolizumab. These receptors originate from an adult with mismatch repair-deficient cancer.

The J gene is TRBJ2-3, the V gene TRBV5-4; TRBD2 is a possible D gene (5 bases). Deletions cut 0 bases from V and 1 base from J, with 12 bases between. Germline assignment: CDR1 SGHNT and CDR2 YYREEE (reference sequence). The CDR3 has 16 residues. CDR3 protein: CASSLALASRTDTQYF. The CDR3 DNA follows: TGTGCCAGCAGCTTGGCCTTAGCGAGCCGCACAGATACGCAGTATTTT.

V usage is TRBV7-2 and J usage is TRBJ2-5, with 14 bases identical to TRBD2. The junction had 5 bases not matched to a gene; V was cut back by 1 base and J by 4 bases. This CDR3 is 17 amino acids long. The germline V gene encodes CDR1 SGHTA and CDR2 FQGNSA. The DNA for the CDR3 is TGTGCCAGCAGCTTAGGACTAGCGGGAGGGAGGGGAGAGACCCAGTACTTC. Its translation: CASSLGLAGGRGETQYF.

This sequence joins TRBV19 and TRBJ2-3; the match to TRBD2 covers 9 bases. The CDR3 loop spans 15 amino acids. J was trimmed by 0 bases and V by 5 bases; bases with no gene match: 3. CDR1 and CDR2 (germline): LNHDA, SQIVND (reference sequence). The DNA for the CDR3 is TGTGCCAGTAGTTTCACTAGCGGGAGCACAGATACGCAGTATTTT. It specifies CASSFTSGSTDTQYF.

The CDR3 protein is CASSLDRTGLALGETQYF. CDR3 DNA sequence: TGTGCCAGCAGCTTAGATCGGACGGGACTAGCCCTAGGGGAGACCCAGTACTTC. The chain carries TRBV11-2 and TRBJ2-5; 9 bases map to TRBD2. Germline CDR1 and CDR2: SGHAT and FQNNGV. The trim removed 0 bases at V and 5 bases at J, leaving 13 bases unmatched. The CDR3 loop spans 18 amino acids. The entire variable domain, with the rest obtained from reference TRBV11-2 and TRBJ2-5, is as follows: EAGVAQSPRYKIIEKRQSVAFWCNPISGHATLYWYQQILGQGPKLLIQFQNNGVVDDSQLPKDRFSAERLKGVDSTLKIQPAKLEDSAVYLCASSLDRTGLALGETQYFGPGTRLLVL.

This clone was observed once. V and J are TRBV27 and TRBJ1-1; D gene ambiguous. The V end lost 2 bases, the J end lost 1 base, and 5 bases lay between the germline ends. The CDR3 sequence is 13 residues long. The germline V gene has CDR1 MNHEY and CDR2 SMNVEV (reference sequence). Here the CDR3 reads CASSLKGNTEAFF. The CDR3 DNA is TGTGCCAGCAGTTTAAAGGGGAACACTGAAGCTTTCTTT.